The rows below give T cell receptor beta chains drawn from one sample of a study of immune cell composition in non-small cell lung cancer. The method was immunoSEQ multiplex PCR; TCRdb's version includes in-frame clones alone and lacks a portion of them. Among around 3,500 clones, around 67% were seen once, and the ten largest hold roughly 29%. Sequenced input: non-adjacent lung tissue. Source of these receptors: a human donor with non-small cell lung cancer. Each CDR3 is given with its conserved first and last residue. D genes are given only for firm matches. Clone size is given for some rows only: seen once, a few or many times, or a class if the clone is expanded.

abundance: NA; d_gene: NA; v_gene: TRBV27; j_gene: TRBJ1-4; CDR3nt: TGTGCCAGCAGTTTTCGGGGGAAGGGGGAAAAACTGTTTTTT; CDR3aa: CASSFRGKGEKLFF
abundance: NA; d_gene: TRBD2; v_gene: TRBV25-1; j_gene: TRBJ2-1; CDR3nt: TGTGCCAGCTCCAAGACTAGCGGATACAATGAGCAGTTCTTC; CDR3aa: CASSKTSGYNEQFF
abundance: NA; d_gene: NA; v_gene: TRBV7-2; j_gene: TRBJ1-2; CDR3nt: TGTGCCAGCAGCTTAGTCTCTTATGGCTACACCTTC; CDR3aa: CASSLVSYGYTF
abundance: NA; d_gene: NA; v_gene: TRBV29-1; j_gene: TRBJ2-3; CDR3nt: TGCAGCGCCTGCAGGGGGGAGGTGGCAGATACGCAGTATTTT; CDR3aa: CSACRGEVADTQYF
abundance: NA; d_gene: NA; v_gene: TRBV13; j_gene: TRBJ2-3; CDR3nt: TGTGCCAGCAGCTTAGGGACAGCTAGCACAGATACGCAGTATTTT; CDR3aa: CASSLGTASTDTQYF
abundance: few; d_gene: NA; v_gene: TRBV28; j_gene: TRBJ1-5; CDR3nt: TGTGCCAGCAGTTTTACTGAGTGGGAGGGAAAACATCAGCCCCAGCATTTT; CDR3aa: CASSFTEWEGKHQPQHF
abundance: NA; d_gene: NA; v_gene: TRBV7-5; j_gene: TRBJ2-1; CDR3nt: TGTGCCAGAAGCCCGGAGGATCATGCGGACAATGAGCAGTTCTTC; CDR3aa: CARSPEDHADNEQFF
abundance: NA; d_gene: TRBD2; v_gene: TRBV9; j_gene: TRBJ2-2; CDR3nt: TGTGCCAGCAGCGTAGCTACGGGGGGCGGGAGGGGACCCGGGGAGCTGTTTTTT; CDR3aa: CASSVATGGGRGPGELFF
abundance: few; d_gene: TRBD2; v_gene: TRBV7-9; j_gene: TRBJ2-3; CDR3nt: TGTGCCAGCAGCTTCACTAGCGGGAGCCCAGATACGCAGTATTTT; CDR3aa: CASSFTSGSPDTQYF
abundance: few; d_gene: TRBD2; v_gene: TRBV5-1; j_gene: TRBJ2-3; CDR3nt: TGCGCCAGCAGCTTGGACCTAGCGGGAGGTATCCAAAATACGCAGTATTTT; CDR3aa: CASSLDLAGGIQNTQYF
abundance: NA; d_gene: NA; v_gene: TRBV9; j_gene: TRBJ1-1; CDR3nt: TGTGCCAGCAGCGTAGGCCGCCAGACTAGGGACACTGAAGCTTTCTTT; CDR3aa: CASSVGRQTRDTEAFF
abundance: NA; d_gene: TRBD1; v_gene: TRBV5-1; j_gene: TRBJ1-2; CDR3nt: TGCGCCAGCACGGGGGACAGGGGGCTGGGCTACACCTTC; CDR3aa: CASTGDRGLGYTF